This entry concerns a single TCR beta chain. Its antigen is as yet unknown. These data belong to a study of cytomegalovirus exposure and HLA in healthy donors. Whole-study findings and limits: There were reportedly fewer N-insertions in an Asian-associated ancestry cluster than the approximately 670-donor mean, in a later analysis. For most subjects, TCR beta sequences were reported to predict HLA-A and HLA-B alleles with accuracy. Differences between HLA loci emerged in a later analysis of TCR association rates, with DRB1 most and HLA-C fewest.

The CDR3 sequence is 15 residues long. V was trimmed by 1 base and J by 6 bases, leaving 12 bases between them. CDR1 and CDR2 from the germline V gene are LGHNA and YSLEER. Primers: 60 Vbeta forward and 13 Jbeta reverse. Data came from immunoSEQ multiplex PCR; TCRdb stores just in-frame clones and leaves some out. The sample holds about 99,000 clones; 76% are singletons and the top ten take approximately 10%. The origin of this receptor is a woman under 30 in good health and CMV-seropositive. The chain uses TRBV4-3 and TRBJ1-4; D not certain. Input material: PBMCs. CDR3 nucleotide sequence: TGCGCCAGCAGCCAAGGGGGTGGGAGGGATGAAAAACTGTTTTTT. It yields the protein CASSQGGGRDEKLFF.